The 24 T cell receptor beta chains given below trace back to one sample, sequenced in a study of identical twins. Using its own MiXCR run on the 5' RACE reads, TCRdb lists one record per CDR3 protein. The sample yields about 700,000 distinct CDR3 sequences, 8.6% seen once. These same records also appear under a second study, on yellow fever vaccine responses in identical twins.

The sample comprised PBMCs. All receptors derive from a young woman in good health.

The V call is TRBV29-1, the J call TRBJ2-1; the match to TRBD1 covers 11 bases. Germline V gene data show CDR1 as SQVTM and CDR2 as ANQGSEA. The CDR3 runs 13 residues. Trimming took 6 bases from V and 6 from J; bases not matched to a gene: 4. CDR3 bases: TGCAGCGTGACGGACAGGGGGCGCAATGAGCAGTTCTTC. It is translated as CSVTDRGRNEQFF.

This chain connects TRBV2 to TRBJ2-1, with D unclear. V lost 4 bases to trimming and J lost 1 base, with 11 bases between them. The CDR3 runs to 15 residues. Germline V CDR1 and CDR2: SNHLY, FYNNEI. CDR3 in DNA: TGTGCCAGCAGTGCTATCGGAAGGTCCTACAATGAGCAGTTCTTC. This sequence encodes CASSAIGRSYNEQFF.

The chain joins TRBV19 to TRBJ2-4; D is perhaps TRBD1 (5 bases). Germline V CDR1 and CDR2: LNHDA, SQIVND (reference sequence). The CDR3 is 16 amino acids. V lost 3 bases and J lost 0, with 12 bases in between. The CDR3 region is CASSMQGLVAKNIQYF. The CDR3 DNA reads TGTGCCAGTAGTATGCAGGGTTTGGTAGCCAAAAACATTCAGTACTTC.

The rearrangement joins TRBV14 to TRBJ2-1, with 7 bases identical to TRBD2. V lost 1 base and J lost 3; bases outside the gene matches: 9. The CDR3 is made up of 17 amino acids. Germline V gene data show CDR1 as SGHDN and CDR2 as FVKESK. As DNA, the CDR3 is TGTGCCAGCAGCCAAGCAACTCCAGCGGGGATCTACAATGAGCAGTTCTTC. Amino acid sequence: CASSQATPAGIYNEQFF.

CDR3 DNA sequence: TGTGCCATCAGTGAGTTTGGGTTGGACACCGGGGAGCTGTTTTTT. It encodes CAISEFGLDTGELFF. The chain recombines TRBV10-3 with TRBJ2-2, with unresolved D. The V and J ends lost 1 base and 3 bases respectively, with 9 bases between them. This CDR3 has 15 residues. In germline, CDR1 is ENHRY, CDR2 SYGVKD.

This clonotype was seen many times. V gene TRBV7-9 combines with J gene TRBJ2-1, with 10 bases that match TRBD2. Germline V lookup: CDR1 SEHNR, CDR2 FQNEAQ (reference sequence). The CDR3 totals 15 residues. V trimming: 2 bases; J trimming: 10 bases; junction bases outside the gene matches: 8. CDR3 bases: TGTGCCAGCAGCTTAAGGAGCGGGGGGGCTGAGGAGCAGTTCTTC. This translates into CASSLRSGGAEEQFF.

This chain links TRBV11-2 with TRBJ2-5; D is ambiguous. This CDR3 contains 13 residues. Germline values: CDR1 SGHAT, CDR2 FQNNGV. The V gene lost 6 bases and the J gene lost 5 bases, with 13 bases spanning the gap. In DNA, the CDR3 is TGTGCCAGCAGTATGGGTAGGGTCGAGACCCAGTACTTC. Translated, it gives CASSMGRVETQYF.

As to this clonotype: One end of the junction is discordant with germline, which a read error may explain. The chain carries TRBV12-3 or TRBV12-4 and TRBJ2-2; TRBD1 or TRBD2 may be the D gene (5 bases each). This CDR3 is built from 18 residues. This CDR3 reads CAISFTGTDISNTGELFF. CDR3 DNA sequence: TGTGCCATCAGTTTTACCGGGACGGACATTTCGAACACCGGGGAGCTGTTTTTT.

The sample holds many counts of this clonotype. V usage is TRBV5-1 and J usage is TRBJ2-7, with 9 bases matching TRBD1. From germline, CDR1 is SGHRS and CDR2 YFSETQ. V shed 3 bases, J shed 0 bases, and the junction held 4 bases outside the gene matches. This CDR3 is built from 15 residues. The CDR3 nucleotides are TGCGCCAGCAGCTGGGACAGGGAAAGCTCCTACGAGCAGTACTTC. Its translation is CASSWDRESSYEQYF.

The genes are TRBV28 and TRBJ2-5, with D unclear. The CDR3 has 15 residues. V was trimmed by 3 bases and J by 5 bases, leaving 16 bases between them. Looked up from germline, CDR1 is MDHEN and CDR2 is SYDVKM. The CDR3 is CASSLARPRQETQYF. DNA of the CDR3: TGTGCCAGCAGTTTGGCGCGGCCACGTCAGGAGACCCAGTACTTC.

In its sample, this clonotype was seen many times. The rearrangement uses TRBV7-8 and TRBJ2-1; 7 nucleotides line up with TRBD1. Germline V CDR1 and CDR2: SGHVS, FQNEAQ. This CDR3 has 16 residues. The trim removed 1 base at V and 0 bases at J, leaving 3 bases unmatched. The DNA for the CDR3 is TGTGCCAGCAGCTTAGGGGACAGAAGCTCCTACAATGAGCAGTTCTTC. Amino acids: CASSLGDRSSYNEQFF.

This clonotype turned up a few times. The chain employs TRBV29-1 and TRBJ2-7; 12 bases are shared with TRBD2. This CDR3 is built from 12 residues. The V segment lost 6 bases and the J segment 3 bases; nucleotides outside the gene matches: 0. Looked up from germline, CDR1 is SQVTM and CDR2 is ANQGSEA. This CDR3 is CSVTSGSYEQYF. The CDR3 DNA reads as TGCAGCGTGACTAGCGGGAGCTACGAGCAGTACTTC.

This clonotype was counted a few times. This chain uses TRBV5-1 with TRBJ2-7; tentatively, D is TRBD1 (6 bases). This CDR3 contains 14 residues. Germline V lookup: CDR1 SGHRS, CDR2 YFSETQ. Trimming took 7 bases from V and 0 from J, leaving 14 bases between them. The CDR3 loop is CASGDDRHSYEQYF. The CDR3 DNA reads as TGCGCCAGCGGCGACGACAGGCACTCCTACGAGCAGTACTTC. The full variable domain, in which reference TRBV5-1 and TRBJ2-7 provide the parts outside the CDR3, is KAGVTQTPRYLIKTRGQQVTLSCSPISGHRSVSWYQQTPGQGLQFLFEYFSETQRNKGNFPGRFSGRQFSNSRSEMNVSTLELGDSALYLCASGDDRHSYEQYFGPGTRLTVT.

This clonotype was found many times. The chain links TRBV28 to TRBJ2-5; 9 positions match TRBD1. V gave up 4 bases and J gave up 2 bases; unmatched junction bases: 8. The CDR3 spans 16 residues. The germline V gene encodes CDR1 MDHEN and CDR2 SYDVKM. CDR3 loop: CASSSLPGQGQETQYF. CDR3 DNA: TGTGCCAGCAGTTCCCTGCCGGGACAGGGACAAGAGACCCAGTACTTC.

DNA for the CDR3: TGCGCCAGCAGCTTGATGTTAGGCAGGCAAGAGACCCAGTACTTC. Amino acid sequence: CASSLMLGRQETQYF. J is TRBJ2-5 and V is TRBV5-1; no firm D call. The CDR3 extends over 15 amino acids. The V and J ends lost 1 base and 2 bases respectively, with 12 bases between them. CDR1 and CDR2 from the germline V gene are SGHRS and YFSETQ.

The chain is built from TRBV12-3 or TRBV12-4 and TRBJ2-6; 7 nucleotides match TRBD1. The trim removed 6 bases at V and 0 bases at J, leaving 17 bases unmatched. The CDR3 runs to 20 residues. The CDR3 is CASSPTRPGQRLSGANVLTF. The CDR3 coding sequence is TGTGCCAGCAGCCCCACCCGTCCGGGACAGCGACTCTCTGGGGCCAACGTCCTGACTTTC.

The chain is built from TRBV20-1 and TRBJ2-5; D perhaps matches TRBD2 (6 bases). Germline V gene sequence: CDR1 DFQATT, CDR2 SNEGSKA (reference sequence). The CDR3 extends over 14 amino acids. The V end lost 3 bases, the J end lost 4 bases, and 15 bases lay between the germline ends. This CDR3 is CSARLHGGGETQYF. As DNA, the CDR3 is TGCAGTGCTAGGCTCCACGGGGGAGGAGAGACCCAGTACTTC.

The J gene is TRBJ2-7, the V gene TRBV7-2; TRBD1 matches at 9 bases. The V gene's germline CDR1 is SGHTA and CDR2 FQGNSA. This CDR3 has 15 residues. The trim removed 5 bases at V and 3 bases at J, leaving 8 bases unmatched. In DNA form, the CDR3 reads TGTGCCAGCAGCCCCCAGGAGGGACAGGGCTACGAGCAGTACTTC. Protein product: CASSPQEGQGYEQYF.

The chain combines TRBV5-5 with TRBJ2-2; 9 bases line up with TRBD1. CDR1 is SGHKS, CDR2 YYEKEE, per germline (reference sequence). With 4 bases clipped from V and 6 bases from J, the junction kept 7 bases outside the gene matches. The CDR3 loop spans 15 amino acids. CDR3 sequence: CASSRDRGRPGELFF. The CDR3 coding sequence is TGTGCCAGCAGCCGTGACAGGGGGAGGCCCGGGGAGCTGTTTTTT.

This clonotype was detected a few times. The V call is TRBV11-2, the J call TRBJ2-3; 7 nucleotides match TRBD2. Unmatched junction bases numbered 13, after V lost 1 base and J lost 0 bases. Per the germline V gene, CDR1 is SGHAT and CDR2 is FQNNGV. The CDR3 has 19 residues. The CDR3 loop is CASSLGWVGREISTDTQYF. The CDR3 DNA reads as TGTGCCAGCAGCTTAGGATGGGTGGGGCGGGAGATCAGCACAGATACGCAGTATTTT.

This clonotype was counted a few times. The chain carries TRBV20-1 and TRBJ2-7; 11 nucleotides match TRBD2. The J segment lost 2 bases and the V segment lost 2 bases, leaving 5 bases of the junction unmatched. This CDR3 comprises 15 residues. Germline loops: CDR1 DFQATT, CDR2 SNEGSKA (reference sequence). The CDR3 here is CSARTGTSGTYEQYF. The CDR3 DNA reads TGCAGTGCTAGAACCGGGACTAGCGGAACCTACGAGCAGTACTTC.

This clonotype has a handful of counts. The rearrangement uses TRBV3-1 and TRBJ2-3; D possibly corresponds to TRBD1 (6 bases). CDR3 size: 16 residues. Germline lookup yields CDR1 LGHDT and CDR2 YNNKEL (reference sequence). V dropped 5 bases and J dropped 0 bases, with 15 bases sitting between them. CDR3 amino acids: CASSSRQVSSTDTQYF. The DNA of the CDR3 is TGTGCCAGCAGCTCCCGACAGGTTTCTAGCACAGATACGCAGTATTTT.

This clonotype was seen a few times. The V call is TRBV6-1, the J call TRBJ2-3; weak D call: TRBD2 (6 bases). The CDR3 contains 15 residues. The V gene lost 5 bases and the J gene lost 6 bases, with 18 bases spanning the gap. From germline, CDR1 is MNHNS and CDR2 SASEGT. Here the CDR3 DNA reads TGTGCCAGCAGTCCGGGGACTTCCCCTCGGGATACGCAGTATTTT. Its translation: CASSPGTSPRDTQYF.

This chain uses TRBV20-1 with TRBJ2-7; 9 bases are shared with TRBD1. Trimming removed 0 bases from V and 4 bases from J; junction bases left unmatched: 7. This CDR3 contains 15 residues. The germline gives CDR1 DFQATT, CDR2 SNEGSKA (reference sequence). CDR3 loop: CSARDLRDRDYEQYF. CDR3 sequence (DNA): TGCAGTGCTAGAGACCTCCGGGACAGGGATTACGAGCAGTACTTC.